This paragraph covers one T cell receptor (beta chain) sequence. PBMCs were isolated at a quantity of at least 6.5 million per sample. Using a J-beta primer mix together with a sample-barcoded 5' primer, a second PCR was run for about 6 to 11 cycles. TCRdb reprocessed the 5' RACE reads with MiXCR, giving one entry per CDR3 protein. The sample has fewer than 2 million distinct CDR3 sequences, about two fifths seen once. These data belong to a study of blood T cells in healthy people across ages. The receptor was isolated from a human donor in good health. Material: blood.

The CDR3 coding sequence is TGTGCCAGCAGCCAATCGGGACAGGGGGGCTATGGCTACACCTTC. It encodes CASSQSGQGGYGYTF. The J gene is TRBJ1-2, the V gene TRBV4-2; 11 bases line up with TRBD1. CDR1 is LGHNA, CDR2 YNFKEQ, per germline. V trimming: 2 bases; J trimming: 4 bases; junction bases outside the gene matches: 3. The CDR3 consists of 15 residues.